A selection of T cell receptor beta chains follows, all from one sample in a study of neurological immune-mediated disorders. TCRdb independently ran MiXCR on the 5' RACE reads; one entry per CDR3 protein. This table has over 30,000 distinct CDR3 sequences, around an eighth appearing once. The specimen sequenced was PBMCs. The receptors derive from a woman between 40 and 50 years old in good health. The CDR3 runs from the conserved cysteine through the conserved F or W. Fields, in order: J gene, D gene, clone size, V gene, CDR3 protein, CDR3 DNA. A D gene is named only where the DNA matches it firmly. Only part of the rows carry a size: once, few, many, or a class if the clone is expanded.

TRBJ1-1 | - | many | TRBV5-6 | CASSLRGLEAFF | TGTGCCAGCAGCTTAAGGGGGTTGGAAGCTTTCTTT
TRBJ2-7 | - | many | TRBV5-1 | CASSLDGGRTYEQYF | TGCGCCAGCAGCTTGGATGGGGGGCGGACCTACGAGCAGTACTTC
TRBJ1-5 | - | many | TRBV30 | CAFNRDNQPQHF | TGTGCCTTCAACAGGGACAATCAGCCCCAGCATTTT
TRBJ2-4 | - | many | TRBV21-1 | CASSSLDRVCIQYF | TGTGCCAGCAGCTCCCTTGACAGGGTTTGCATTCAGTACTTC
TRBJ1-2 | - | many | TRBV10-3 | CAISEGPRGDNYGYTF | TGTGCCATCAGTGAAGGGCCCAGAGGGGATAACTATGGCTACACCTTC
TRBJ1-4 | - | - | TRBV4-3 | CASSLWGPREKLFF | TGCGCCAGCAGCCTCTGGGGCCCCAGGGAAAAACTGTTTTTT
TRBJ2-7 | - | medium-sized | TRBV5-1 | CASSRGYEQYF | TGCGCCAGCAGCCGCGGCTACGAGCAGTACTTC
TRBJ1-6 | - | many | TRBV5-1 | CASSLMPSRELNSPLHF | TGCGCCAGCAGCTTGATGCCCTCCCGGGAGCTTAATTCACCCCTCCACTTT
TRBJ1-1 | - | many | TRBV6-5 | CASPGDRSVAEAFF | TGTGCCAGCCCGGGCGACAGGAGTGTCGCTGAAGCTTTCTTT
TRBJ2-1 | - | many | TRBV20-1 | CSARDIRQPYNEQFF | TGCAGTGCTAGAGACATCAGACAACCCTACAATGAGCAGTTCTTC
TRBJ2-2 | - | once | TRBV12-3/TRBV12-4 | CASSLMGVWTGELFF | TGTGCCAGCAGTTTGATGGGGGTGTGGACCGGGGAGCTGTTTTTT
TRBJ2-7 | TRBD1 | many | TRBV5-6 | CASSLEQGDYEQYF | TGTGCCAGCAGCTTGGAGCAGGGGGACTACGAGCAGTACTTC
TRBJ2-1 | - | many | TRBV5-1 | CASSAPGVGEQFF | TGCGCCAGCAGCGCCCCGGGAGTTGGTGAGCAGTTCTTC
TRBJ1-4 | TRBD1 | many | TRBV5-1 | CASSLNDRANEKLFF | TGCGCCAGCAGCTTGAATGACAGGGCAAATGAAAAACTGTTTTTT
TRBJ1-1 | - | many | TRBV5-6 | CASSLDGGHTEAFF | TGTGCCAGCAGCTTGGACGGGGGGCACACTGAAGCTTTCTTT
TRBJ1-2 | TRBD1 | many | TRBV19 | CASSRDRVYGYTF | TGTGCCAGCAGCCGGGACAGGGTCTATGGCTACACCTTC